In its sample, the clone carrying this TCR beta chain was seen a few times. What it recognizes is unknown. TCRdb passed the RT-PCR reads through MiXCR, listing each CDR3 protein once. The sample includes 150,000 to 200,000 distinct CDR3 sequences, about 11% of them seen just once. Germline values: CDR1 MNHEY, CDR2 SMNVEV (reference sequence). V lost 10 bases and J 1 base, leaving 13 bases between the germline ends. The CDR3 loop spans 13 amino acids. The data were obtained in a study of response to subunit inactivated influenza vaccine. Whole-study findings and limits: Authors suggested each seasonal flu vaccination may recruit only limited numbers of new T cells.

This receptor was obtained from a man aged 50 to 60 who received an inactivated influenza vaccine. This chain connects TRBV27 to TRBJ1-1, with a possible D match to TRBD1 (5 bases). This specimen was non-naive T cells sorted from PBMCs, taken roughly 47 days after vaccination. CDR3 amino acids: CATRGAANTEAFF. The CDR3 bases are TGTGCCACCCGAGGGGCGGCGAACACTGAAGCTTTCTTT.